Below are 3 T cell receptor beta chains sequenced from a single sample in a study of blood T cell repertoires in COVID-19. TCRdb's copy holds only in-frame clones and misses some; the assay was immunoSEQ multiplex PCR. The data contain hundreds of thousands of clones, roughly 87% of them singletons. Sequences were obtained from PBMCs or T cells enriched from blood (not recorded which). These receptors all come from a middle-aged woman who had recovered from COVID-19.

The genes are TRBV7-2 and TRBJ2-7; 11 positions match TRBD1. The trim removed 7 bases at V and 5 bases at J, leaving 4 bases unmatched. The V gene's germline CDR1 is SGHTA and CDR2 FQGNSA. The CDR3 runs to 13 residues. CDR3 amino acids: CASTRDRGDEQYF. CDR3 sequence (DNA): TGTGCCAGCACGAGGGACAGGGGGGACGAGCAGTACTTC. The entire variable domain, with the rest obtained from reference TRBV7-2 and TRBJ2-7, is as follows: GAGVSQSPSNKVTEKGKDVELRCDPISGHTALYWYRQSLGQGLEFLIYFQGNSAPDKSGLPSDRFSAERTGGSVSTLTIQRTQQEDSAVYLCASTRDRGDEQYFGPGTRLTVT.

V gene TRBV18 combines with J gene TRBJ2-1; maybe TRBD1 (5 bases). Germline CDR1 KGHSH, CDR2 LQKENI. The CDR3 sequence is 15 residues long. V was pared by 6 bases and J by 2 bases, with 14 bases between. CDR3 sequence reads: CASSLEVGPYNEQFF. The CDR3 bases are TGTGCCAGCTCCCTCGAAGTGGGGCCCTACAATGAGCAGTTCTTC.

The J gene is TRBJ2-7, the V gene TRBV3-1 (or the pseudogene TRBV3-2); 10 bases line up with TRBD2. CDR1 is LGHDT, CDR2 YNNKEL, per germline (reference sequence). J gave up 3 bases and V 3 bases, and 2 bases lay outside the gene matches. CDR3 length equals 14 residues. The CDR3 DNA reads TGTGCCAGCAGCCATGGGACTAGCGACTACGAGCAGTACTTC. Its protein is CASSHGTSDYEQYF.